Shown below are 10 T cell receptor beta chains from a single sample sequenced in a study of blood T cell repertoires in COVID-19 (dated by TCRdb to the early 2020s). The library was made by the immunoSEQ multiplex PCR assay. Imported from immuneACCESS, the table was reduced by TCRdb to in-frame sequences with V and J called. These copies leave out some clones; in studies compared against another copy, an unresolved V gene accounts for under half, and the cause of the remainder is not known. Present in this sample are approximately 440,000 clones, approximately 86% of which were seen just once. The ten top clones hold approximately 0.7% of the sample. The specimen was PBMCs or T cells enriched from blood (not recorded which). These receptors originate from a woman under 30 who had recovered from COVID-19.

The chain combines TRBV29-1 with TRBJ2-1; D is ambiguous. The length of the CDR3 is 10 residues. The germline V and J ends were trimmed by 6 bases and 10 bases, with 10 bases remaining between them. Germline values: CDR1 SQVTM, CDR2 ANQGSEA. The CDR3: CSVKLAEQFF. The CDR3 DNA reads TGCAGCGTCAAACTCGCCGAGCAGTTCTTC.

This chain connects TRBV12-5 to TRBJ1-1; maybe TRBD1 (5 bases). The germline V gene encodes CDR1 LGHNT and CDR2 FRNRAP. V was pared by 4 bases and J by 4 bases, with 10 bases between. The CDR3 extends over 13 amino acids. The CDR3, as DNA: TGTGCTAGTGGTTGGGGGGAGGGCACTGAAGCTTTCTTT. It codes for CASGWGEGTEAFF.

This clone was observed a few times. The sample contains more than one DNA sequence encoding this CDR3. The chain couples TRBV7-2 to TRBJ2-1; tentative D call: TRBD2 (5 bases). V lost 3 bases and J 0 bases, leaving 9 bases between the germline ends. CDR1 and CDR2 (germline): SGHTA, FQGNSA. The CDR3 covers 15 residues. CDR3 protein: CASSLSGSSYNEQFF. CDR3 nucleotide sequence: TGTGCCAGCAGCTTGAGCGGCAGCTCCTACAATGAGCAGTTCTTC.

The J gene is TRBJ1-4, the V gene TRBV19; D call uncertain. Germline values: CDR1 LNHDA, CDR2 SQIVND (reference sequence). This CDR3 spans 13 amino acids. V was shortened by 8 bases and J by 7 bases, with 14 bases between the two germline ends. The DNA for the CDR3 is TGTGCCAGTGGGGAGCAGAAGGGTGAAAAACTGTTTTTT. Translated: CASGEQKGEKLFF.

Here the CDR3 reads CASSLRRKRGANFYNEQFF. The CDR3 nucleotides are TGTGCCAGCAGCTTGCGGAGGAAGCGGGGGGCCAATTTCTACAATGAGCAGTTCTTC. The chain uses TRBV5-6 and TRBJ2-1; 9 bases align to TRBD2. V lost 1 base to trimming and J lost 3 bases; unmatched junction nucleotides: 14. The germline V gene encodes CDR1 SGHDT and CDR2 YYEEEE. The CDR3 extends over 19 amino acids.

The gene calls are TRBV19 and TRBJ1-1; D might be TRBD1 (5 bases). Trimming took 2 bases from V and 7 from J, leaving 8 bases between them. CDR1 is LNHDA, CDR2 SQIVND, per germline (reference sequence). CDR3 length: 12 amino acids. The CDR3 loop reads CASSIPGREAFF. CDR3 in DNA: TGTGCCAGTAGTATACCAGGGCGTGAAGCTTTCTTT.

The chain is built from TRBV28 and TRBJ2-3, with 7 positions matching TRBD1. With 6 bases clipped from V and 2 bases from J, the junction kept 14 bases outside the gene matches. The CDR3 spans 17 residues. The V gene's germline CDR1 is MDHEN and CDR2 SYDVKM. The CDR3 DNA reads as TGTGCCAGCAGACCACCCCTACAGGGGCCGGACACAGATACGCAGTATTTT. Protein: CASRPPLQGPDTDTQYF.

The CDR3 protein is CASSRTTRMNTEAFF. The CDR3 nucleotides are TGTGCCAGCAGTCGAACTACCAGAATGAACACTGAAGCTTTCTTT. The rearrangement uses TRBV6-5 and TRBJ1-1, with D hard to call. The V end lost 5 bases, the J end lost 0 bases, and 13 bases lay between the germline ends. The germline V gene encodes CDR1 MNHEY and CDR2 SVGAGI. The CDR3 covers 15 residues.

The V and J genes are TRBV7-8 and TRBJ2-7; D is possibly TRBD1 (5 bases). This CDR3 is built from 14 residues. Per germline, CDR1 SGHVS and CDR2 FQNEAQ. V lost 7 bases and J 3 bases, leaving 16 bases between the germline ends. This chain's CDR3 is CASKPGWGYYEQYF. CDR3 nucleotides: TGTGCCAGCAAGCCGGGCTGGGGCTACTACGAGCAGTACTTC.

This rearrangement joins TRBV30 to TRBJ1-2, with a possible D match to TRBD1 (6 bases). V lost 5 bases and J 5 bases, leaving 15 bases between the germline ends. The CDR3 runs 13 residues. Germline V lookup: CDR1 GTSNPN, CDR2 SVGIG (reference sequence). Written as DNA, the CDR3 is TGTGCCTGGGGGGGGGCTTTTAGGTATGGCTACACCTTC. Its protein product is CAWGGAFRYGYTF.